What follows are 5 T cell receptor beta chains derived from one specimen sequenced in a study of T-cell reconstitution after alpha-beta-depleted transplantation in children. A library of TCRbeta sequences, prepared with unique molecular identifiers, was generated. One entry per CDR3 protein, called by TCRdb with MiXCR from the PCR reads. The sample holds approximately 250,000 distinct CDR3 sequences, around 8.9% seen once. This material consisted of PBMCs from the stem cell graft donor, taken from the stem cell graft. All receptors derive from a human donor who donated a stem cell graft to a child with SCID.

Ten or more counts support this clonotype. The V gene is TRBV3-1, the J gene TRBJ2-3, with a weak D call TRBD2 (5 bases). The CDR3 spans 14 residues. V was trimmed by 4 bases and J by 0 bases, leaving 8 bases between them. Germline values: CDR1 LGHDT, CDR2 YNNKEL (reference sequence). The CDR3 is CASSPDWSTDTQYF. DNA of the CDR3: TGTGCCAGCAGCCCGGACTGGAGCACAGATACGCAGTATTTT.

This clonotype was recorded a few times. Germline and junction disagree at one end, which may indicate a read error. The chain joins TRBV29-1 to TRBJ1-2; weak D call: TRBD1 (6 bases). The CDR3 runs 12 residues. From germline, CDR1 is SQVTM and CDR2 ANQGSEA. DNA of the CDR3: TGCAGCGTTCAACAGGGTAACGATGGCTACACCTTC. Translation: CSVQQGNDGYTF.

This clonotype was counted ten times or more. This chain uses TRBV28 with TRBJ1-6, with D unresolved. V dropped 4 bases and J dropped 13 bases, with 23 bases sitting between them. The CDR3 contains 16 residues. Germline-derived CDR1 and CDR2 are MDHEN and SYDVKM. The CDR3 region is CASSSIGVSGDGPLHF. In DNA form, the CDR3 reads TGTGCCAGCAGTTCCATTGGGGTGTCGGGAGACGGGCCCCTCCACTTT.

At least ten counts were recorded for this clonotype. V gene TRBV19 combines with J gene TRBJ2-4; the D gene is possibly TRBD1 (5 bases). V shed 0 bases and J shed 0 bases, with 18 bases lying between them. Germline V gene sequence: CDR1 LNHDA, CDR2 SQIVND (reference sequence). The CDR3 runs 19 residues. The CDR3 loop reads CASSIDGRTPYLAKNIQYF. For the CDR3, the DNA is TGTGCCAGTAGTATAGATGGAAGGACACCTTACCTAGCCAAAAACATTCAGTACTTC.

This clonotype was detected many times. This sequence joins TRBV6-5 and TRBJ2-3, with 7 bases aligning to TRBD2. In germline, CDR1 is MNHEY, CDR2 SVGAGI. With 2 bases clipped from V and 2 bases from J, the junction kept 13 bases outside the gene matches. The CDR3 extends over 18 amino acids. This chain's CDR3 is CASSYTPSSGRATDTQYF. The CDR3 DNA follows: TGTGCCAGCAGTTACACCCCCTCGTCAGGGAGGGCCACAGATACGCAGTATTTT.